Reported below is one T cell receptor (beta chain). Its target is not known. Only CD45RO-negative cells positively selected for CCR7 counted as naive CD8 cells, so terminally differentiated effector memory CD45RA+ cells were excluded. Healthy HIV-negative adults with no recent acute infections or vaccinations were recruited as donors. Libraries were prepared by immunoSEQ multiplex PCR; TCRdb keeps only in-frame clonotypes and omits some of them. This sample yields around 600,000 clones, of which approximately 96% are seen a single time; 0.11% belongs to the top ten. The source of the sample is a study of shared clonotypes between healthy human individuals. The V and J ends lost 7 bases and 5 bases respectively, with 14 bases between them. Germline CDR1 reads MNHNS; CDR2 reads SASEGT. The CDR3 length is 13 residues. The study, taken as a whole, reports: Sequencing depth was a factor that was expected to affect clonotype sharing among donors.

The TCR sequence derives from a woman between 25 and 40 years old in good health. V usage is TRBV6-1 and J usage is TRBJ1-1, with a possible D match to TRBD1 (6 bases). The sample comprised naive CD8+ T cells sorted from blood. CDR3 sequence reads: CASTRRTVTEAFF. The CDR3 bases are TGTGCCAGCACCAGGCGGACAGTGACTGAAGCTTTCTTT.